This T cell receptor beta chain emerged from a study of OX40 agonist ivuxolimab in advanced cancers. Study in general: Ivuxolimab, an agonist antibody against OX40 (CD134), was given to patients. Allowance was made for prior anti-PD-1, anti-PD-L1 or anti-CTLA-4 therapy, and about 44% had some. Three dose-escalation patients had partial responses: one with hepatocellular carcinoma and two with cutaneous melanoma. The study's findings and limits: Among T cells, CD8+ cells averaged more expanded clones than CD4+ cells.

In the case of this clone: Its antigen is currently unknown.

The CDR3 extends over 12 amino acids. V was cut by 2 bases and J by 7 bases, with 6 bases left in between. Looked up from germline, CDR1 is MDHEN and CDR2 is SYDVKM. Data came from immunoSEQ multiplex PCR; TCRdb stores just in-frame clones and leaves some out. Of some 74,000 clones listed, 85% to 90% were seen once; the top ten hold about 1%. The chain carries TRBV28 and TRBJ1-5; D ambiguous. The sample here was CD4+ or CD8+ T cells sorted from blood, taken in a trial of the OX40 agonist ivuxolimab. This TCR was sampled from an adult with an advanced solid tumor such as melanoma, head and neck, liver or kidney cancer. The CDR3 DNA is TGTGCCAGCAGTTTACTATGGCAGCCCCAGCATTTT. Translation gives CASSLLWQPQHF.